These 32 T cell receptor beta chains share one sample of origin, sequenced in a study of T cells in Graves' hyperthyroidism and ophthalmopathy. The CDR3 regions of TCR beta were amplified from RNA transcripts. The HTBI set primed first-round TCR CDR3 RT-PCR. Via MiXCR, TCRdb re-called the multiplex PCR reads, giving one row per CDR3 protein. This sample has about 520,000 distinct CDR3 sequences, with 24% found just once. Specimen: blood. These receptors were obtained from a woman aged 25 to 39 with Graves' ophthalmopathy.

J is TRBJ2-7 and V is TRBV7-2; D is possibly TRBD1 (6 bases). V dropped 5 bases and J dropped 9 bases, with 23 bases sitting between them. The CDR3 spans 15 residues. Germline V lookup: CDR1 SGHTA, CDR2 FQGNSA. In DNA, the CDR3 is TGTGCCAGCAGCGTCCGGGACACCAACCTTTCACCGCAGTACTTC. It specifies CASSVRDTNLSPQYF.

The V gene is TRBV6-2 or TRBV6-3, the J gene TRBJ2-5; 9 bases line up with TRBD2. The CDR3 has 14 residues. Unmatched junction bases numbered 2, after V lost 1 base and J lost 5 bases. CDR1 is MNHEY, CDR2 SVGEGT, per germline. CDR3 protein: CASSYWTSAETQYF. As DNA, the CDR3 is TGTGCCAGCAGTTACTGGACTAGCGCGGAGACCCAGTACTTC.

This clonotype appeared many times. The CDR3 DNA reads TGCGCCAGCAGCTATTATGGCTACACCTTC. Its translation is CASSYYGYTF. The chain has TRBV10-1 and TRBJ1-2; the D is unclear. The CDR3 loop spans 10 amino acids. Trimming removed 6 bases from V and 5 bases from J, with 4 bases in between. CDR1 WNHNN and CDR2 SYGVQD come from the germline V gene (reference sequence).

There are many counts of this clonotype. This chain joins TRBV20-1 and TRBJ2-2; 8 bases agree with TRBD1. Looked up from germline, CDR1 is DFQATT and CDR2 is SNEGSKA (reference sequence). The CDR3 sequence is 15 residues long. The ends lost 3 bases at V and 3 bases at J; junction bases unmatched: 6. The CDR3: CSASELTGDTGELFF. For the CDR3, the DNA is TGCAGTGCTAGTGAACTGACAGGGGACACCGGGGAGCTGTTTTTT.

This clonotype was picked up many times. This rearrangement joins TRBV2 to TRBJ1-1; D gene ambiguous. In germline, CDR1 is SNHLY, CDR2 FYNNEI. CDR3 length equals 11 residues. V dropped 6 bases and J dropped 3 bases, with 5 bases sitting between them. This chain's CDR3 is CASREYTEAFF. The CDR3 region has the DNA TGTGCCAGCAGGGAATACACTGAAGCTTTCTTT.

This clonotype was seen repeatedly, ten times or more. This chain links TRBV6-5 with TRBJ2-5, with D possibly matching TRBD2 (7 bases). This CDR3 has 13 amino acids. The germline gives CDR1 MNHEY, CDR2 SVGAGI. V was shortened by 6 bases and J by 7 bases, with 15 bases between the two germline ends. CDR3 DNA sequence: TGTGCCAGCAGGGCAGGGGAGGGGGGGACCCAGTACTTC. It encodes CASRAGEGGTQYF.

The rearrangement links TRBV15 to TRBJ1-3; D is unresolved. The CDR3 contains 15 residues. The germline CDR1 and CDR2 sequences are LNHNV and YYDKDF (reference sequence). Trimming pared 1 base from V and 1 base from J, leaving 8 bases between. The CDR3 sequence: CATSRVIASGNTIYF. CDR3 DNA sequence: TGTGCCACCAGCAGAGTTATCGCATCTGGAAACACCATATATTTT.

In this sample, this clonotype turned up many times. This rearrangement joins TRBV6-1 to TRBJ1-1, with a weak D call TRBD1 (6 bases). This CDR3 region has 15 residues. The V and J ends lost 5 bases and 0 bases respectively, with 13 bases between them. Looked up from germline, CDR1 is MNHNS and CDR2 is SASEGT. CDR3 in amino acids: CASSTPGDLNTEAFF. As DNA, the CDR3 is TGTGCCAGCAGTACGCCAGGGGATCTGAACACTGAAGCTTTCTTT.

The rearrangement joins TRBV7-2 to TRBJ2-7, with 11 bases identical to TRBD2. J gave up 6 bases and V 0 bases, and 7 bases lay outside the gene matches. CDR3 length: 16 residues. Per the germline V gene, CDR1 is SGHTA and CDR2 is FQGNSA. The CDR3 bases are TGTGCCAGCAGCTTAGCAGGGCTAGCGGGAGGTGTCGAGCAGTACTTC. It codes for CASSLAGLAGGVEQYF.

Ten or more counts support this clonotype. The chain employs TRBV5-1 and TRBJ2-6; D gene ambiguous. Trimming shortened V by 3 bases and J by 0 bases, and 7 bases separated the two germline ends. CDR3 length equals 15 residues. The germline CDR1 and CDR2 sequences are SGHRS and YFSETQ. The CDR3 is CASSSRASGANVLTF. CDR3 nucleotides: TGCGCCAGCAGCTCTAGGGCCTCTGGGGCCAACGTCCTGACTTTC.

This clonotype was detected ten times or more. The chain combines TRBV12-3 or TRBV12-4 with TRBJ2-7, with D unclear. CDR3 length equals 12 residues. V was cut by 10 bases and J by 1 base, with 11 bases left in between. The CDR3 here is CATQDGSYEQYF. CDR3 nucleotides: TGTGCCACCCAGGACGGATCCTACGAGCAGTACTTC.

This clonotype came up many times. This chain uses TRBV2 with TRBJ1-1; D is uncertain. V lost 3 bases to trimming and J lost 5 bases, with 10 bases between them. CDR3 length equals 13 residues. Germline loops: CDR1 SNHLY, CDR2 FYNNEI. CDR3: CASSDRVWTEAFF. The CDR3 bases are TGTGCCAGCAGTGATAGGGTCTGGACTGAAGCTTTCTTT.

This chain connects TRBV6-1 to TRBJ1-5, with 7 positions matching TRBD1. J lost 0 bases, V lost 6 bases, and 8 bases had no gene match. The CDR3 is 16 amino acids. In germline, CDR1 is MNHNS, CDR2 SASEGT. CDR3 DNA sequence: TGTGCCAGCAGAGGGGGCGCGGGGGATAGCAATCAGCCCCAGCATTTT. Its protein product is CASRGGAGDSNQPQHF.

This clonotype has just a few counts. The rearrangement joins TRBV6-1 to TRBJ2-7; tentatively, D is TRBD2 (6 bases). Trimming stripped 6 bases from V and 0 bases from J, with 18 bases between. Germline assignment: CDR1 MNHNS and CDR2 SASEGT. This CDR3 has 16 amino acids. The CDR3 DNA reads TGTGCCAGCAGGCTCGGGGGTCCCCGGACCTCCTACGAGCAGTACTTC. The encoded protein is CASRLGGPRTSYEQYF.

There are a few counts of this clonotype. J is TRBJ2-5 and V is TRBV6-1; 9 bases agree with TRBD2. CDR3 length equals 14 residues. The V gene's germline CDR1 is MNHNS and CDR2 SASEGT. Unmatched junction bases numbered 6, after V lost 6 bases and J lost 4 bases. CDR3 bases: TGTGCCAGCAGGGTAGCGGGAGCACTAGAGACCCAGTACTTC. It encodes CASRVAGALETQYF.

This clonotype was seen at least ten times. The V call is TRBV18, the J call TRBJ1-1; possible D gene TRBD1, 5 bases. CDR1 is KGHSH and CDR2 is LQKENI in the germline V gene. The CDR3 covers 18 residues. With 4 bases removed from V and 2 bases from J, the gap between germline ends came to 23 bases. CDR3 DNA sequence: TGTGCCAGCTCACGGGGTATTTCGGGGCTCCCGGGTAACACTGAAGCTTTCTTT. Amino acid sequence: CASSRGISGLPGNTEAFF.

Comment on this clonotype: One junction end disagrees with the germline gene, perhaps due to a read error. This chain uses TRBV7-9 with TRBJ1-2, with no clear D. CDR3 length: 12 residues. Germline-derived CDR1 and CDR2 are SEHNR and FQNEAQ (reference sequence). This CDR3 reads CASSLAGHGFTF. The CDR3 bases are TGTGCCAGCAGCTTGGCAGGTCATGGCTTCACCTTC.

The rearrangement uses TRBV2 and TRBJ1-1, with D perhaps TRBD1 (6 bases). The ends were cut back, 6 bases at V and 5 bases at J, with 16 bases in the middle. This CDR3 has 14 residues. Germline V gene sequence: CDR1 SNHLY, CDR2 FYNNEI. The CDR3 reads CASSATGYVTEAFF. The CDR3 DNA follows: TGTGCCAGCAGCGCAACAGGGTATGTGACTGAAGCTTTCTTT.

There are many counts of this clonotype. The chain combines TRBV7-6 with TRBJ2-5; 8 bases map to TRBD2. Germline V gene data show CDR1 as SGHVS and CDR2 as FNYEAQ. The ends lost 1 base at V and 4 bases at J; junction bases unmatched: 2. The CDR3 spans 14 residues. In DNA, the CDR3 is TGTGCCAGCAGCTTAGTCCGGGGGGGAGAGACCCAGTACTTC. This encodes CASSLVRGGETQYF.

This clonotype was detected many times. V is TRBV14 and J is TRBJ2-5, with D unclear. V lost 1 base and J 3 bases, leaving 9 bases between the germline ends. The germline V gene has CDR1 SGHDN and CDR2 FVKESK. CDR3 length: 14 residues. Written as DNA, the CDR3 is TGTGCCAGCAGCCAAGGGGCAAGGGAAGAGACCCAGTACTTC. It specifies CASSQGAREETQYF.

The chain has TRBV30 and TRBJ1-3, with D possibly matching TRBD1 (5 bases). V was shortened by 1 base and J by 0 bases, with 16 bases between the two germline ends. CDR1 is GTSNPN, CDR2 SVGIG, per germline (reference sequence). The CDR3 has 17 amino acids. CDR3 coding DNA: TGTGCCTGGAGTGCGGGACGGACGGCGAGCTCTGGAAACACCATATATTTT. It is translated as CAWSAGRTASSGNTIYF.

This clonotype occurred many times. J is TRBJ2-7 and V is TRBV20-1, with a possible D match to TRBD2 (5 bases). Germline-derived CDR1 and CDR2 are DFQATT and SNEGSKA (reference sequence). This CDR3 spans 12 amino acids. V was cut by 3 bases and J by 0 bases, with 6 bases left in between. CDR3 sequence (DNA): TGCAGTGCTAGCGGGATCTCCTACGAGCAGTACTTC. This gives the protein CSASGISYEQYF.

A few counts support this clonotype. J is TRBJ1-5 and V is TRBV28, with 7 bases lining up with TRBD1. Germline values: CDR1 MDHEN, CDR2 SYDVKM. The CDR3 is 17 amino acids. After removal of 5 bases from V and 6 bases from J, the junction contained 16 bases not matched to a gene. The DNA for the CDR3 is TGTGCCAGCAGTCTTCGGGGACAGTCTTATAGCCCTCAGCCCCAGCATTTT. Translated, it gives CASSLRGQSYSPQPQHF.

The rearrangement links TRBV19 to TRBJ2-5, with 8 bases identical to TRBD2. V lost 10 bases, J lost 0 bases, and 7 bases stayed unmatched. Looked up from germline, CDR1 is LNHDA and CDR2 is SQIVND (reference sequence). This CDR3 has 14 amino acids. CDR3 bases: TGTGCCACAAAGGAGCGGGGGTACCAAGAGACCCAGTACTTC. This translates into CATKERGYQETQYF.

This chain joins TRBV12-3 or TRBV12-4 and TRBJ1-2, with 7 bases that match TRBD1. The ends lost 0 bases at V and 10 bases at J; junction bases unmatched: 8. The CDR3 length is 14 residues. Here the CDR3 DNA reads TGTGCCAGCAGTTTAGCCGGGACAGCTAAGCTCTACACCTTC. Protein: CASSLAGTAKLYTF.

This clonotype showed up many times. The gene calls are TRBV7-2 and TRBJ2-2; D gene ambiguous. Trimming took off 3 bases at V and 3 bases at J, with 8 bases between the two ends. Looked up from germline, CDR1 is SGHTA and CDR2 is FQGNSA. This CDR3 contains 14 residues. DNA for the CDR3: TGTGCCAGCAGCTTGGGTTTCGACACCGGGGAGCTGTTTTTT. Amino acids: CASSLGFDTGELFF.

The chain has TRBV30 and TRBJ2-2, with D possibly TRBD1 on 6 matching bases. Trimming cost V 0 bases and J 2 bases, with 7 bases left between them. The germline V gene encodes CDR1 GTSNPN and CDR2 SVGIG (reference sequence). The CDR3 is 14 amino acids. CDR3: CAWSVTGNTGELFF. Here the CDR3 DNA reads TGTGCCTGGAGTGTGACAGGCAACACCGGGGAGCTGTTTTTT.

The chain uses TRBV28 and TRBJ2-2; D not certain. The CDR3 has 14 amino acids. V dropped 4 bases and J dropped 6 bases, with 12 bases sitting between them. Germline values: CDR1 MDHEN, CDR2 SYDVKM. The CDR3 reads CASSWARTAGELFF. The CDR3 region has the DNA TGTGCCAGCAGTTGGGCTCGGACGGCCGGGGAGCTGTTTTTT.

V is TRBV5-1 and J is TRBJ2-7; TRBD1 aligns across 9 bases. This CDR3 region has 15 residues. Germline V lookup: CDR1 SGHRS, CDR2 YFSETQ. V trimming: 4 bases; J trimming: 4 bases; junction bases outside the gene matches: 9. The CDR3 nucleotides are TGCGCCAGCAGCGCCCAACAGGGGGCGAATTACGAGCAGTACTTC. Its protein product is CASSAQQGANYEQYF.

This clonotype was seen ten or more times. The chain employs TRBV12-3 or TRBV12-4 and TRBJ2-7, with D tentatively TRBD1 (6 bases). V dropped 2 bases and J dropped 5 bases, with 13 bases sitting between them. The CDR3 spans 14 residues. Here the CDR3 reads CASSLNREFDEQYF. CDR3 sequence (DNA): TGTGCCAGCAGTTTAAACAGGGAGTTCGACGAGCAGTACTTC.

CDR3 sequence (DNA): TGTGCCAGCAGGACCGGAGGACAGGGGTCTGGCTACACCTTC. It translates to CASRTGGQGSGYTF. The chain has TRBV6-1 and TRBJ1-2; 9 positions match TRBD1. V dropped 6 bases and J dropped 7; count of bases not matched to a gene: 9. CDR3 size: 14 residues. Germline V gene sequence: CDR1 MNHNS, CDR2 SASEGT.

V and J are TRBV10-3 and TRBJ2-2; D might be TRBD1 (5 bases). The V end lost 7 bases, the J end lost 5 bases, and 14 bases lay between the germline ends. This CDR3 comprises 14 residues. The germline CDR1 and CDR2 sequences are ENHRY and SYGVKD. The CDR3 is CAITSRVETGELFF. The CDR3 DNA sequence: TGTGCCATCACGTCCAGGGTGGAGACCGGGGAGCTGTTTTTT.